This is a list of T cell receptor beta chains from one sample in a study of T-cell reconstitution after alpha-beta-depleted transplantation in children. Using its own MiXCR run on the PCR reads, TCRdb lists one record per CDR3 protein. The sample lists 550,000 to 800,000 distinct CDR3 sequences; roughly 13% were seen once. Sequenced here: PBMCs, sampled before TCRalphabeta/CD19-depleted stem cell transplant. Receptors originate from a girl aged 2 to 9 with congenital amegakaryocytic thrombocytopenia, due to receive a stem cell transplant. CDR3s include the opening cysteine and the closing phenylalanine or tryptophan. A D gene is named only where the DNA matches it firmly. The size entry is marked missing in some rows and otherwise reads once, few, many or a size class.

cdr3_nt,cdr3_aa,v_call,j_call,clone_size,d_call
TGTGCCAGCCAGGAGGGACGGTTCTCCTACGAGCAGTACTTC,CASQEGRFSYEQYF,TRBV5-6,TRBJ2-7,NA,NA
TGCGCCAGCAGCTTGGATGGAGTGGGGGCCAACGTCCTGACTTTC,CASSLDGVGANVLTF,TRBV5-1,TRBJ2-6,NA,NA
TGCAGCGCCACCTCTTTGGATACGCAGTATTTT,CSATSLDTQYF,TRBV29-1,TRBJ2-3,NA,NA
TGTGCCAGCAGCTTACTAGCGGGGCCCTACGAGCAGTACTTC,CASSLLAGPYEQYF,TRBV11-2,TRBJ2-7,many,TRBD2
TGTGCCAGCAGTTTGGAACGGTCCTCCTACAATGAGCAGTTCTTC,CASSLERSSYNEQFF,TRBV27,TRBJ2-1,many,NA
TGCAGTGCTACAACGGACGGGAACACTGAAGCTTTCTTT,CSATTDGNTEAFF,TRBV20-1,TRBJ1-1,few,NA
TGCAGTGCTAGAATTAGCGGGAGCTGGGACAATGAGCAGTTCTTC,CSARISGSWDNEQFF,TRBV20-1,TRBJ2-1,many,TRBD2
TGTGCCAGCAGCCAAGATGGATTCCGCAGGCGGGAGCTGTTTTTT,CASSQDGFRRRELFF,TRBV3-1,TRBJ2-2,NA,NA
TGTGCCAGCACCAAGGAGTTTCTCACAGATACGCAGTATTTT,CASTKEFLTDTQYF,TRBV6-1,TRBJ2-3,many,NA
TGTGCCACCAGTGACCCTGCGAATGAGCAGTTCTTC,CATSDPANEQFF,TRBV24-1,TRBJ2-1,many,NA
TGCAGTGCTAGAGATTTCCCCGGACGGTCTGAAGAAAACATTCAGTACTTC,CSARDFPGRSEENIQYF,TRBV20-1,TRBJ2-4,NA,NA
TGCGCCAGCGGAAGACAGGGTTCCTACAATGAGCAGTTCTTC,CASGRQGSYNEQFF,TRBV5-1,TRBJ2-1,few,TRBD1
TGTGCCAGCAGGCCTTCGGGCACAGATACGCAGTATTTT,CASRPSGTDTQYF,TRBV6-6,TRBJ2-3,many,NA
TGTGCCAGCAGCGTAGCTACAGGGGGGGATCAGCCCCAGCATTTT,CASSVATGGDQPQHF,TRBV9,TRBJ1-5,many,TRBD1
TGTGCCAGCAGCTCCATGAGGGCGGGAGGGGTCAATGAGCAGTTCTTC,CASSSMRAGGVNEQFF,TRBV5-4,TRBJ2-1,few,TRBD2
TGCAGTGCTGAAGCCGGGACTAGCGCAGATACGCAGTATTTT,CSAEAGTSADTQYF,TRBV20-1,TRBJ2-3,NA,TRBD2
TGTGCCAGCAGTAGGGGACGAGGGACAGATACACACAATGAGCAGTTCTTC,CASSRGRGTDTHNEQFF,TRBV7-8,TRBJ2-1,many,TRBD1
TGTGCCAGCAGGGCCGGGACACTTTATGGCTACACCTTC,CASRAGTLYGYTF,TRBV6-1,TRBJ1-2,many,NA
TGCGCCAGCAGCTTATTCCATTCGACAGACGAATCTGGAAACACCATATATTTT,CASSLFHSTDESGNTIYF,TRBV5-1,TRBJ1-3,few,NA
TGTGCCAGCAGTTGGGATACGCAGTATTTT,CASSWDTQYF,TRBV12-3/TRBV12-4,TRBJ2-3,many,NA
TGCGCCAGCAGCTTTCGGGGGGGGGTCAATGAGCAGTTCTTC,CASSFRGGVNEQFF,TRBV5-1,TRBJ2-1,many,TRBD2
TGTGCCAGCAGCCGCGTAGGGACTAACTATGGCTACACCTTC,CASSRVGTNYGYTF,TRBV7-9,TRBJ1-2,many,NA
TGTGCCAGCAGCCCCAAACGACTAGTTTCCTACAATGAGCAGTTCTTC,CASSPKRLVSYNEQFF,TRBV7-3,TRBJ2-1,NA,NA
TGTGCCAGTAGCCGGGACAGAAAAATCCACTGGGCCCCGAACACTGAAGCTTTCTTT,CASSRDRKIHWAPNTEAFF,TRBV19,TRBJ1-1,few,TRBD1
TGTGCCAGCAGCTTAGATTGGGGACTAGGCGACAATGAGCAGTTCTTC,CASSLDWGLGDNEQFF,TRBV7-9,TRBJ2-1,NA,TRBD2
TGCGCCAGCAGGATCTCCGGGTATGGCTACACCTTC,CASRISGYGYTF,TRBV5-1,TRBJ1-2,many,NA
TGCGCCAGCAGTTCTGCGGGGGCGACTAATGAAAAACTGTTTTTT,CASSSAGATNEKLFF,TRBV10-2,TRBJ1-4,many,NA
TGTGCCAGCAAGCGTACCGTTGAGGGGTCCGGGGAGCTGTTTTTT,CASKRTVEGSGELFF,TRBV6-1,TRBJ2-2,NA,NA
TGTGCCAGCAGCAAAAGGACTAGCGGGAGTGGTTCCGGGGCCAACGTCCTGACTTTC,CASSKRTSGSGSGANVLTF,TRBV11-2,TRBJ2-6,few,TRBD2
TGTGCCAGCAGTGATGGTGGGAGTTCCGTCGAGACCCAGTACTTC,CASSDGGSSVETQYF,TRBV12-3/TRBV12-4,TRBJ2-5,many,NA
TGCGCCAGCAGCTTGATACGGGGAGGGAATGAGCAGTTCTTC,CASSLIRGGNEQFF,TRBV5-1,TRBJ2-1,many,TRBD2
TGTGCCACCAGCAGGAAACAGGGGCCTCTCCTCAATCAGCCCCAGCATTTT,CATSRKQGPLLNQPQHF,TRBV15,TRBJ1-5,few,TRBD1
TGTGCCAGCAGCCCTACTCGGGGTTGGGAGACCCAGTACTTC,CASSPTRGWETQYF,TRBV7-2,TRBJ2-5,NA,NA
TGCGCCAGCAGCTTAGGGGAGCGGGGCCAAGAGACCCAGTACTTC,CASSLGERGQETQYF,TRBV5-1,TRBJ2-5,NA,TRBD2
TGTGCCAGTCCCGGACAGGCTAACTATGGCTACACCTTC,CASPGQANYGYTF,TRBV27,TRBJ1-2,NA,TRBD1
TGTGCCAGCAGTGAAAACGCAGGGTCCTACGAGCAGTACTTC,CASSENAGSYEQYF,TRBV6-1,TRBJ2-7,NA,NA
TGTGCCAGCACTGTAACTAGAATCGGGACAGGGGACAATGAGCAGTTCTTC,CASTVTRIGTGDNEQFF,TRBV7-9,TRBJ2-1,many,TRBD1
TGCAGTGCTACGGGACTAGCGGGAACCTCAGATACGCAGTATTTT,CSATGLAGTSDTQYF,TRBV20-1,TRBJ2-3,many,TRBD2
TGTGCCAGCAGCTTAGTTGGGGACGAGCAGTACTTC,CASSLVGDEQYF,TRBV7-2,TRBJ2-7,few,NA
TGCAGTGCTACTGGACTGGGCCCGGCAGATACGCAGTATTTT,CSATGLGPADTQYF,TRBV20-1,TRBJ2-3,NA,NA
TGCAGCGTTGAAACGGGATCAAACACAGATACGCAGTATTTT,CSVETGSNTDTQYF,TRBV29-1,TRBJ2-3,NA,NA
TGCAGTGCCGCAGGGCAGCGGCTCACAGATACGCAGTATTTT,CSAAGQRLTDTQYF,TRBV20-1,TRBJ2-3,few,NA
TGCAGTGCTAGAGGGGACGGATACTCCTACGAGCAGTACTTC,CSARGDGYSYEQYF,TRBV20-1,TRBJ2-7,few,NA
TGTGCCAGCAGCTTAGTATCCTTCCTTGAGGAGCAGTTCTTC,CASSLVSFLEEQFF,TRBV7-9,TRBJ2-1,many,NA
TGTGCCATCAGTGAACTAGGGACAGCGGACACTGAAGCTTTCTTT,CAISELGTADTEAFF,TRBV10-3,TRBJ1-1,many,TRBD1
TGCAGTGCTAGAGTGGAACAAGAGACCCAGTACTTC,CSARVEQETQYF,TRBV20-1,TRBJ2-5,many,NA
TGTGCCAGCAGTTTTGGTAGATGGAACACTGAAGCTTTCTTT,CASSFGRWNTEAFF,TRBV28,TRBJ1-1,NA,NA
TGCGCCAGCAGCCCCCGGGACTTCTACACCGGGGAGCTGTTTTTT,CASSPRDFYTGELFF,TRBV5-1,TRBJ2-2,many,NA